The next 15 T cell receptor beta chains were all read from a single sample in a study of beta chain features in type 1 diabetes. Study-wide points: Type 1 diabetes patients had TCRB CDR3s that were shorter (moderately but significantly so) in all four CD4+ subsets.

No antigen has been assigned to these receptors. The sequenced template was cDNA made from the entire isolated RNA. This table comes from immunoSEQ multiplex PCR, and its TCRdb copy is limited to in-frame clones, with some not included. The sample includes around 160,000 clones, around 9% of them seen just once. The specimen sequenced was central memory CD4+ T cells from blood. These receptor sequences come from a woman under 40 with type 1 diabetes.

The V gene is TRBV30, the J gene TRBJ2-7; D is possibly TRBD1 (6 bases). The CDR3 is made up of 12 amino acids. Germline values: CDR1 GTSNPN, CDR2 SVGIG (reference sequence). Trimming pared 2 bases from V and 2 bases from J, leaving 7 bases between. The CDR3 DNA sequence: TGTGCCTGGAGTAGGGACACCTACGAGCAGTACTTC. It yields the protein CAWSRDTYEQYF.

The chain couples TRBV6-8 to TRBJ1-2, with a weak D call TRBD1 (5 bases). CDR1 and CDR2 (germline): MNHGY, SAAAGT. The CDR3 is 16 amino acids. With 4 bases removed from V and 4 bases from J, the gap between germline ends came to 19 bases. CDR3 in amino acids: CASSSVPRQTTYGYTF. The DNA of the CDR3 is TGTGCCAGCAGTTCTGTACCCCGACAGACCACCTATGGCTACACCTTC.

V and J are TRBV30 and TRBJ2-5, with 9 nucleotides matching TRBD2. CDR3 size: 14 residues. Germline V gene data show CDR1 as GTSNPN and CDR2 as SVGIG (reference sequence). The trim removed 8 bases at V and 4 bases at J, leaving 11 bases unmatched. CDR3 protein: CALIPAGGRETQYF. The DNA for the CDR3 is TGTGCCCTGATCCCTGCGGGAGGGCGAGAGACCCAGTACTTC.

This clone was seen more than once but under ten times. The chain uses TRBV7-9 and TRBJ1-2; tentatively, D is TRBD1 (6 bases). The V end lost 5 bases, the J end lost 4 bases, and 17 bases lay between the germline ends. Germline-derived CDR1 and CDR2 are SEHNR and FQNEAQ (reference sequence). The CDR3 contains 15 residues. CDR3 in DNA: TGTGCCAGCAGCCAAAAGAGACAGGCGCTCTATGGCTACACCTTC. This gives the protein CASSQKRQALYGYTF.

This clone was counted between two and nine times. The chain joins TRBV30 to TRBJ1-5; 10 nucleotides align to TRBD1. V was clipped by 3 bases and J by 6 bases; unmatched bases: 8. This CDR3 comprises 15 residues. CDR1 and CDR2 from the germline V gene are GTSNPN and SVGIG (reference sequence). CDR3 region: CAWRGQGGSGQPQHF. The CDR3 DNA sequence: TGTGCCTGGAGAGGACAGGGGGGTTCCGGTCAGCCCCAGCATTTT.

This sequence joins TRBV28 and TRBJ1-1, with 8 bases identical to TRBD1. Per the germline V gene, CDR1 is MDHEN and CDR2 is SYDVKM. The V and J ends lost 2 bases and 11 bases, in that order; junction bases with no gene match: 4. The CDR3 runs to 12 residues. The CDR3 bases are TGTGCCAGCAGTTTACCAGGGGGCCACGCTTTCTTT. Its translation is CASSLPGGHAFF.

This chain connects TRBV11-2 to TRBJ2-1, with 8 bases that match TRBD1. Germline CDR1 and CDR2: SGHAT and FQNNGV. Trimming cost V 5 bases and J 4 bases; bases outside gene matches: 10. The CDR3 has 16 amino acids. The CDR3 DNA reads TGTGCCAGCAGCCCACGCACCGGGACAGGTTACAATGAGCAGTTCTTC. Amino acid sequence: CASSPRTGTGYNEQFF.

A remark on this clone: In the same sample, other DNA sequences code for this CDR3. The CDR3, as DNA: TGTGCCAGCAGTGGTACAGCTAACTATGGCTACACCTTC. Its translation: CASSGTANYGYTF. The V call is TRBV2, the J call TRBJ1-2; no clear D. The germline CDR1 and CDR2 sequences are SNHLY and FYNNEI. The CDR3 contains 13 residues. Trimming took off 4 bases at V and 0 bases at J, with 6 bases between the two ends. Based on the CDR3 plus reference TRBV2 and TRBJ1-2, the full variable domain is EPEVTQTPSHQVTQMGQEVILRCVPISNHLYFYWYRQILGQKVEFLVSFYNNEISEKSEIFDDQFSVERPDGSNFTLKIRSTKLEDSAMYFCASSGTANYGYTFGSGTRLTVV.

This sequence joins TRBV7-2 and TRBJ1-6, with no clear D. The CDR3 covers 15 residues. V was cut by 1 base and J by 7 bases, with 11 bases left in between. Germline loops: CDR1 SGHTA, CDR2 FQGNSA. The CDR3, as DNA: TGTGCCAGCAGCTTAGTGGGAGTTGGCAATTCACCCCTCCACTTT. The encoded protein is CASSLVGVGNSPLHF.

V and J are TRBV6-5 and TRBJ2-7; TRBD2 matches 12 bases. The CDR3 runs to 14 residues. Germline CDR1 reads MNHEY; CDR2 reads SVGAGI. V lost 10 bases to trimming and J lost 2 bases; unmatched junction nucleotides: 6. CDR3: CATRGLAGTYEQYF. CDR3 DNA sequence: TGTGCCACGCGCGGACTAGCGGGAACCTACGAGCAGTACTTC.

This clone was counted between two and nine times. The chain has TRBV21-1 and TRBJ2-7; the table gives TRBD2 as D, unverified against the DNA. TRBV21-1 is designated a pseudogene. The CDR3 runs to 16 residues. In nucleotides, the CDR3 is TGTGCCAGCAGCAAAGGGCAAGCGGGACGAGCCTACGAGCAGTACTTC. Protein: CASSKGQAGRAYEQYF.

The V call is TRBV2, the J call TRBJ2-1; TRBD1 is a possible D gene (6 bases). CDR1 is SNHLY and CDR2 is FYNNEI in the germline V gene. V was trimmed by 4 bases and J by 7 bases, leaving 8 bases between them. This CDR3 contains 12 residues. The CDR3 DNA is TGTGCCAGCAGTGTACAGGGTAATGAGCAGTTCTTC. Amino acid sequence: CASSVQGNEQFF. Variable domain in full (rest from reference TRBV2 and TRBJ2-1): EPEVTQTPSHQVTQMGQEVILRCVPISNHLYFYWYRQILGQKVEFLVSFYNNEISEKSEIFDDQFSVERPDGSNFTLKIRSTKLEDSAMYFCASSVQGNEQFFGPGTRLTVL.

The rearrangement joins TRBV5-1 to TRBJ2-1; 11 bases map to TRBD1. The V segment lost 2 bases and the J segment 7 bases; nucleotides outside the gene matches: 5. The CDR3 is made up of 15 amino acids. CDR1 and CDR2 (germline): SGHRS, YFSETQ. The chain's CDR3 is CASSLQDRGLNEQFF. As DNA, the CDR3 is TGCGCCAGCAGCTTACAGGACAGGGGGCTTAATGAGCAGTTCTTC.

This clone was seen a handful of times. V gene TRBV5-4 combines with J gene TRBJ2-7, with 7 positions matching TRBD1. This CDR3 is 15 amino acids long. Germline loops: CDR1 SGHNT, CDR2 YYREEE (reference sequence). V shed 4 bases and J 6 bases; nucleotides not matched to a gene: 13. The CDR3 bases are TGTGCCAGCAGCCAAACGACAGGGCCCTTTGCCGAGCAGTACTTC. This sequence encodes CASSQTTGPFAEQYF.

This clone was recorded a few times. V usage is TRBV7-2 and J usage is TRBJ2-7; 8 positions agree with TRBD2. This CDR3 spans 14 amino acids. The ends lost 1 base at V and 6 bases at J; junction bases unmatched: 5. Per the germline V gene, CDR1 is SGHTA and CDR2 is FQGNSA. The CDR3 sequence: CASSLDTGGLEQYF. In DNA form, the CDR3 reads TGTGCCAGCAGCTTAGATACGGGAGGGCTCGAGCAGTACTTC. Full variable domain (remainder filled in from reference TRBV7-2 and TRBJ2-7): GAGVSQSPSNKVTEKGKDVELRCDPISGHTALYWYRQSLGQGLEFLIYFQGNSAPDKSGLPSDRFSAERTGGSVSTLTIQRTQQEDSAVYLCASSLDTGGLEQYFGPGTRLTVT.